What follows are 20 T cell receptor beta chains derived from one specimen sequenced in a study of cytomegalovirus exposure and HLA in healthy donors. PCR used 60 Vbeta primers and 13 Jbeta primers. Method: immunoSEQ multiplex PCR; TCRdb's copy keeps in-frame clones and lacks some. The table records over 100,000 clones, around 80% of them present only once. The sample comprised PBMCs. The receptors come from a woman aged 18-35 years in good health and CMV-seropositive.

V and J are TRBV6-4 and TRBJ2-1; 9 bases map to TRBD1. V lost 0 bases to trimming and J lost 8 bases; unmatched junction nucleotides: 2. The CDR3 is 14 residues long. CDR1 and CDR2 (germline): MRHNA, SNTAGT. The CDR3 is CASSDSNRGHEQFF. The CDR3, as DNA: TGTGCCAGCAGTGACTCGAACAGGGGGCATGAGCAGTTCTTC.

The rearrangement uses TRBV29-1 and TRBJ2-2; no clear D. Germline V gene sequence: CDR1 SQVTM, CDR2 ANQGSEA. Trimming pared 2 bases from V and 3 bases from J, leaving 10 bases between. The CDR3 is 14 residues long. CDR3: CSVESGQYTGELFF. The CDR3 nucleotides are TGCAGCGTTGAAAGTGGGCAGTACACCGGGGAGCTGTTTTTT.

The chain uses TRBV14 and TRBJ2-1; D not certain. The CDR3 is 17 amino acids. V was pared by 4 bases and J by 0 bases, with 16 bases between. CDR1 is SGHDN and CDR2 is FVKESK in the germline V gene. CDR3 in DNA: TGTGCCAGCAGCCCTAGGAAGTCTGAGAGCTCCTACAATGAGCAGTTCTTC. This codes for CASSPRKSESSYNEQFF.

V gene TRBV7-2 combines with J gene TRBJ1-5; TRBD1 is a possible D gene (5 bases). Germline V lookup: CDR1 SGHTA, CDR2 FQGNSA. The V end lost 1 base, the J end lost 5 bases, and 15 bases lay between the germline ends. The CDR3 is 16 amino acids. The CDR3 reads CASSLVGGGGHQPQHF. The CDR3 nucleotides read TGTGCCAGCAGCTTAGTCGGCGGGGGAGGCCATCAGCCCCAGCATTTT.

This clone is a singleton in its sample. The chain's CDR3 is CASSFQQAYEQYF. In nucleotides, the CDR3 is TGTGCCAGCAGCTTTCAACAGGCCTACGAGCAGTACTTC. V is TRBV7-9 and J is TRBJ2-5, with TRBD1 as a possible D gene (5 bases). The J call is in doubt because the DNA end fits TRBJ2-7 better. The V gene's germline CDR1 is SEHNR and CDR2 FQNEAQ (reference sequence). This CDR3 is 13 amino acids long.

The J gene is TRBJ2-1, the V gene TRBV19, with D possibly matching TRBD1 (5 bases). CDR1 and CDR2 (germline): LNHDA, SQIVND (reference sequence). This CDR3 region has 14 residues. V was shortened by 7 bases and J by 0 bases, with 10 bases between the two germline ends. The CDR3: CASNRWDSYNEQFF. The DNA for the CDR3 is TGTGCCAGTAACAGGTGGGACTCCTACAATGAGCAGTTCTTC.

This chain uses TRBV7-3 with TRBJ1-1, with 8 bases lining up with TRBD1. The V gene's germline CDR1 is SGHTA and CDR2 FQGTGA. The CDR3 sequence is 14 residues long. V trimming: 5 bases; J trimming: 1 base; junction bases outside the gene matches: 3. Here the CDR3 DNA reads TGTGCCAGCAGCCAGGGGGCAGGGAACACTGAAGCTTTCTTT. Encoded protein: CASSQGAGNTEAFF.

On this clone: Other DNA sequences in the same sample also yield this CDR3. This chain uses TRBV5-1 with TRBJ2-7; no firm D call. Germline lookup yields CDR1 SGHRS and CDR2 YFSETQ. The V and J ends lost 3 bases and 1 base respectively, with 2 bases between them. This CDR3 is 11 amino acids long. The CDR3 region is CASSSSYEQYF. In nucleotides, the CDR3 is TGCGCCAGCAGCTCTTCCTACGAGCAGTACTTC.

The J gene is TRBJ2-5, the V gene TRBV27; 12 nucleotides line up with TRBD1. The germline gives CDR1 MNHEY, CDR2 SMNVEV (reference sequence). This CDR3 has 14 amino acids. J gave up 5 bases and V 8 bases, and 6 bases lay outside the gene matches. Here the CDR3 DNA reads TGTGCCAGCCTGGGACAGGGGGCGCAGGAGACCCAGTACTTC. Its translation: CASLGQGAQETQYF.

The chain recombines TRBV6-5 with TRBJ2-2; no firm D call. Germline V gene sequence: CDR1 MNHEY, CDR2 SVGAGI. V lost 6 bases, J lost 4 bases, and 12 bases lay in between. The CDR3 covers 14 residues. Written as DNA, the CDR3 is TGTGCCAGCAGCACTATCGTCGGCACCGGGGAGCTGTTTTTT. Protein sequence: CASSTIVGTGELFF.

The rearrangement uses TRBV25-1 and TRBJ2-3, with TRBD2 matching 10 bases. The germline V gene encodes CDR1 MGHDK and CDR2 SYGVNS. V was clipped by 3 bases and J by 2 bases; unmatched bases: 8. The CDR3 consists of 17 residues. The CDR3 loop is CASSEGMGTSATDTQYF. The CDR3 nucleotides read TGTGCCAGCAGTGAGGGTATGGGGACTAGCGCCACAGATACGCAGTATTTT.

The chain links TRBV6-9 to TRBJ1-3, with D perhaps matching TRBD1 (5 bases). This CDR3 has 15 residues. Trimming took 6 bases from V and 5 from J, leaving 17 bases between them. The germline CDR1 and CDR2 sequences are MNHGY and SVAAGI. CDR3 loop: CASSKGNRNRNTIYF. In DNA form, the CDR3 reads TGTGCCAGCAGCAAAGGCAACAGGAACCGAAACACCATATATTTT.

The DNA of the CDR3 is TGCGCCAGCAGCCCGAAGACAGGGAGCACAGATACGCAGTATTTT. This gives the protein CASSPKTGSTDTQYF. J is TRBJ2-3 and V is TRBV5-1; 7 positions agree with TRBD1. Trimming at V came to 4 bases and at J to 0 bases, leaving 5 bases not matched to a gene. The CDR3 has 15 amino acids. Looked up from germline, CDR1 is SGHRS and CDR2 is YFSETQ.

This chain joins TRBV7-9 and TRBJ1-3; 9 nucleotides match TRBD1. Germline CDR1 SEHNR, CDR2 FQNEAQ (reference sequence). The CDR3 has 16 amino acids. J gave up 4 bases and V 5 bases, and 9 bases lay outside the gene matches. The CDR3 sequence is CASSALPGQGGNTIYF. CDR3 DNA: TGTGCCAGCAGCGCCCTACCGGGACAGGGAGGAAACACCATATATTTT.

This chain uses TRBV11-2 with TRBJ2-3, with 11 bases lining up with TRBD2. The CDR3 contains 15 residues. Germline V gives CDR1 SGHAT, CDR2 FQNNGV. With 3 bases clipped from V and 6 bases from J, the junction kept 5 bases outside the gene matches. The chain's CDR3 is CASSFSGGGGDTQYF. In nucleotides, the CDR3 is TGTGCCAGCAGCTTTAGCGGGGGGGGAGGGGATACGCAGTATTTT.

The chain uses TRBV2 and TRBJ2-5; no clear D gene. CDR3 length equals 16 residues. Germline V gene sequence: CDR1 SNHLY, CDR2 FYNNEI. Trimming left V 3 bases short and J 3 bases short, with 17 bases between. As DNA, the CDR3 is TGTGCCAGCAGTGAGAGGATAATGAAGGCTAAAGAGACCCAGTACTTC. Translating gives CASSERIMKAKETQYF. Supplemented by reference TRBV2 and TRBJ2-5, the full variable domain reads EPEVTQTPSHQVTQMGQEVILRCVPISNHLYFYWYRQILGQKVEFLVSFYNNEISEKSEIFDDQFSVERPDGSNFTLKIRSTKLEDSAMYFCASSERIMKAKETQYFGPGTRLLVL.

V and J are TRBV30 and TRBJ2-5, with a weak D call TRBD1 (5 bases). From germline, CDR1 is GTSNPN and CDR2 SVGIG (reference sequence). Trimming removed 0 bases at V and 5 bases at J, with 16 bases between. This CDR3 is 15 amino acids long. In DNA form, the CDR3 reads TGTGCCTGGAGTGTAAGGGGCGTTTTTGGTGAGACCCAGTACTTC. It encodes CAWSVRGVFGETQYF.

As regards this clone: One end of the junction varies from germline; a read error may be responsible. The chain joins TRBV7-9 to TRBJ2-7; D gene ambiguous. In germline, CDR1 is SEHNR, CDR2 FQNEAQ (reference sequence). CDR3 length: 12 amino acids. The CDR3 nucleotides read TGTTCCAGCAGCTCCTCTATGAGCGAGCAGTACTTC. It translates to CSSSSSMSEQYF.

The CDR3 here is CASSLWKGDEAFF. CDR3 nucleotide sequence: TGTGCCAGCAGCTTATGGAAGGGGGATGAAGCTTTCTTT. This chain joins TRBV7-8 and TRBJ1-1; weak D call: TRBD1 (6 bases). The germline V gene has CDR1 SGHVS and CDR2 FQNEAQ. CDR3 size: 13 residues. V lost 2 bases, J lost 7 bases, and 11 bases lay in between.

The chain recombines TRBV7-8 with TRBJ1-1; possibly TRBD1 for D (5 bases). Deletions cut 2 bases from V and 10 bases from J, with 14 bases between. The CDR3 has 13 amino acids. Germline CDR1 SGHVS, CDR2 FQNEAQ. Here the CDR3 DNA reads TGTGCCAGCAGCTTACCTGGGGCGCCGGGAGCTTTCTTT. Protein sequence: CASSLPGAPGAFF.